The sequence of this TCR beta chain was determined in a study of blood T cell repertoires in COVID-19 (dated by TCRdb to 2018 to 2020). Study-wide context: Samples covering the acute and convalescent phases of COVID-19 were provided by collaborators in the United States, Italy and Spain. The prospective study material was composed of cDNA or gDNA derived from T cells, B-cell-depleted T cells, or PBMCs. Deeply sampled blood TCRbeta repertoires from subjects exposed to, actively infected with, or recovered from COVID-19 were included in the dataset. The repertoires were released in a freely available public database intended as a resource for research on the immune response to SARS-CoV-2. Samples were obtained from the ongoing ImmuneRACE study (first 160 participants) and from 1,254 subjects provided by 6 global collaborators. Nearly every sample came with metadata listing a de-identified subject ID, COVID-19 status, age in years and sex. Where available, HLA class I and class II types were taken from metadata supplied by the sample provider and were not determined by assay-based typing.

Enrolling through a virtual design, the prospective study's participants ranged in age from roughly 18 to 95 years and lived across around 25 United States geographic areas. Cohort assignment in the prospective study relied on participant-reported clinical history from a screening survey and a study questionnaire. Exposed participants were defined as having been in contact with someone with a PCR-confirmed or clinician-diagnosed COVID-19 case within 2 weeks of study entry. Mobile phlebotomists in the prospective study collected whole blood, serum and a nasopharyngeal or oropharyngeal swab from every participant. Over an approximately 2-month period, participants in the prospective study had the option of providing additional blood draws and questionnaires. Before DNA extraction, blood samples from the prospective study were shipped at room temperature or frozen. Of note for this clone: No antigen is known for it. The input lacks base qualities; no much larger clone sits a single base away.

TCRbeta CDR3 regions were amplified from genomic DNA using the immunoSEQ Assay, a bias-controlled multiplex PCR. In the authors' own workflow: The number of nucleated cells in each sample was estimated from the amplification of reference gene primers within the assay. To quantify the absolute abundance of each unique TCRbeta CDR3 rearrangement, sequence reads were collapsed and filtered. For each sample, productive Simpson clonality was calculated as the square root of Simpson's diversity index across productive rearrangements. TCRdb holds this immuneACCESS table with in-frame rearrangements only. Some clones are missing; in checked studies, unresolved V genes explain under half, and the rest has no known cause. The V and J calls and clone size are taken from that table; D and trimming were inferred from the DNA. The sample profile shows 200,000 to 300,000 clones; 88% of them were found once. The top ten constitute 2.5% to 4% of the sample.

The paper's findings and limits, for the study overall: Clinical and demographic metadata were provided uncurated, with the amount varying by source and participant.

Sequenced input: PBMCs or T cells enriched from blood (not recorded which). This sequence originates from a woman aged 40 to 49 who had been exposed to COVID-19.

The DNA sequence is TGTGCCCGCACCGAGGGGGGGCGAGGGAGCCTAGCGGGAGGCGAGCAGTTCTTC. It encodes CARTEGGRGSLAGGEQFF. The rearrangement joined TRBV30 to TRBJ2-1, with TRBD2 identical over 11 junction bases. The germline V gene (reference sequence) specifies GTSNPN as CDR1 and SVGIG as CDR2. The CDR3, cysteine through phenylalanine, is 18 amino acids long. Kept here is only the CDR3 DNA, which spans 54 bases and is read in frame from base 1. The germline V end is reduced by 8 bases and the J end by 10 bases; junction bases left unmatched: 25.